The next 18 T cell receptor beta chains were all read from a single sample in a study of T cell responses to AZD1222 COVID-19 vaccine (dated by TCRdb to about 2021). The sample's time point label, in plain terms: baseline before first vaccination. The library was obtained by the immunoSEQ multiplex PCR assay. The source is immuneACCESS, and TCRdb retained only in-frame sequences with V and J called. Part of the clones is not carried over; for the studies checked, unresolved V genes explain less than half of this, and the remainder is unexplained. Within this sample are about 100,000 clones, with nearly 95% of them counted one time only. The top ten constitute more than 1.5% of the sample. The specimen comprised peripheral blood, sampled on day 0 of AZD1222 vaccination. The receptors stem from an adult in good health.

This clone has a handful of counts. This chain links TRBV30 with TRBJ1-4; D gene uncertain. The CDR3 consists of 12 residues. Germline V gives CDR1 GTSNPN, CDR2 SVGIG (reference sequence). Trimming removed 8 bases at V and 6 bases at J, with 13 bases between. The CDR3 sequence: CALGQPDEKLFF. The CDR3 DNA is TGTGCCCTAGGTCAGCCGGATGAAAAACTGTTTTTT.

The CDR3 loop reads CASERTVPQETQYF. CDR3 bases: TGTGCCAGCGAGCGGACGGTACCTCAAGAGACCCAGTACTTC. The chain couples TRBV11-2 to TRBJ2-5, with D tentatively TRBD2 (5 bases). CDR1 and CDR2 from the germline V gene are SGHAT and FQNNGV. This CDR3 is 14 amino acids long. Trimming cost V 8 bases and J 2 bases, with 15 bases left between them. The full variable domain, in which reference TRBV11-2 and TRBJ2-5 provide the parts outside the CDR3, is EAGVAQSPRYKIIEKRQSVAFWCNPISGHATLYWYQQILGQGPKLLIQFQNNGVVDDSQLPKDRFSAERLKGVDSTLKIQPAKLEDSAVYLCASERTVPQETQYFGPGTRLLVL.

The J gene is TRBJ1-6, the V gene TRBV7-3; D perhaps matches TRBD1 (5 bases). V lost 1 base and J lost 7, with 14 bases in between. Per the germline V gene, CDR1 is SGHTA and CDR2 is FQGTGA. The CDR3 sequence is 16 residues long. CDR3 DNA sequence: TGTGCCAGCAGCTTAATGGGCCGCGGGACCAATTCACCCCTCCACTTT. Translated: CASSLMGRGTNSPLHF.

The chain has TRBV5-1 and TRBJ2-5, with D possibly matching TRBD1 (5 bases). Per the germline V gene, CDR1 is SGHRS and CDR2 is YFSETQ. V was clipped by 4 bases and J by 0 bases, with 10 bases between them. The CDR3 is 14 residues long. The CDR3 loop is CASSAQTDQETQYF. DNA of the CDR3: TGCGCCAGCAGCGCCCAGACAGACCAAGAGACCCAGTACTTC.

V usage is TRBV7-9 and J usage is TRBJ1-4, with TRBD1 as a possible D gene (5 bases). The germline gives CDR1 SEHNR, CDR2 FQNEAQ (reference sequence). The CDR3 length is 14 residues. Deletions cut 7 bases from V and 2 bases from J, with 11 bases between. Here the CDR3 reads CASTLGQTNEKLFF. In nucleotides, the CDR3 is TGTGCCAGCACCTTGGGGCAGACTAATGAAAAACTGTTTTTT.

The V gene is TRBV5-6, the J gene TRBJ2-7; D remains ambiguous. This CDR3 has 15 residues. Germline V gives CDR1 SGHDT, CDR2 YYEEEE. V was pared by 6 bases and J by 0 bases, with 16 bases between. CDR3 nucleotide sequence: TGTGCCAGCACCTCGTGGCAGGCAAACTCCTACGAGCAGTACTTC. Protein product: CASTSWQANSYEQYF.

J is TRBJ2-2 and V is TRBV2, with 10 bases aligning to TRBD1. The CDR3 is made up of 14 amino acids. Germline CDR1 is SNHLY and CDR2 is FYNNEI. V lost 7 bases to trimming and J lost 7 bases; unmatched junction nucleotides: 6. The CDR3 is CASIPWTGGGELFF. Written as DNA, the CDR3 is TGTGCCAGCATACCCTGGACAGGGGGCGGGGAGCTGTTTTTT.

This clone was seen once. This chain links TRBV28 with TRBJ1-3; D not certain. V was shortened by 7 bases and J by 0 bases, with 4 bases between the two germline ends. Per germline, CDR1 MDHEN and CDR2 SYDVKM. This CDR3 is built from 12 residues. In nucleotides, the CDR3 is TGTGCCAGCAATCTCTCTGGAAACACCATATATTTT. This encodes CASNLSGNTIYF.

The chain uses TRBV6-6 and TRBJ1-6, with no clear D. V was cut by 10 bases and J by 10 bases, with 17 bases left in between. This CDR3 is built from 13 residues. Germline CDR1 and CDR2: MNHNY and SVGAGI (reference sequence). The CDR3 region has the DNA TGTGCCACCGCGCGTGATGTGGGATCACCCCTCCACTTT. Translated, it gives CATARDVGSPLHF.

This chain joins TRBV7-6 and TRBJ1-1, with D maybe TRBD1 (6 bases). V was trimmed by 5 bases and J by 5 bases, leaving 18 bases between them. Germline CDR1 SGHVS, CDR2 FNYEAQ. This CDR3 region has 15 residues. CDR3 DNA: TGTGCCAGCAGCCTAAGCACAGGGATGAGTACTGAAGCTTTCTTT. Amino acids: CASSLSTGMSTEAFF.

The rearrangement joins TRBV4-1 to TRBJ1-1; D ambiguous. Trimming removed 0 bases from V and 3 bases from J, with 17 bases in between. The CDR3 has 17 amino acids. Germline V gene sequence: CDR1 MGHRA, CDR2 YSYEKL. The CDR3 loop is CASSQEDHSIADTEAFF. CDR3 nucleotides: TGCGCCAGCAGCCAAGAGGACCACAGCATAGCTGACACTGAAGCTTTCTTT.

This chain connects TRBV7-9 to TRBJ2-1, with TRBD2 matching 12 bases. This CDR3 comprises 16 residues. V was pared by 2 bases and J by 7 bases, with 6 bases of the junction left unmatched. In germline, CDR1 is SEHNR, CDR2 FQNEAQ (reference sequence). The CDR3 region is CASSLYGGTSGNEQFF. In nucleotides, the CDR3 is TGTGCCAGCAGCTTATACGGGGGGACTAGCGGGAATGAGCAGTTCTTC.

The chain carries TRBV5-5 and TRBJ1-3; unclear D gene. This CDR3 is built from 15 residues. Trimming left V 4 bases short and J 0 bases short, with 11 bases between. CDR1 and CDR2 from the germline V gene are SGHKS and YYEKEE (reference sequence). The CDR3 is CASSLTTNSGNTIYF. CDR3 DNA: TGTGCCAGCAGCCTAACGACGAACTCTGGAAACACCATATATTTT.

The chain links TRBV6-5 to TRBJ2-1, with 14 bases that match TRBD2. The ends lost 6 bases at V and 8 bases at J; junction bases unmatched: 3. Germline V CDR1 and CDR2: MNHEY, SVGAGI. The CDR3 extends over 14 amino acids. The CDR3 DNA is TGTGCCAGCAGGGGACTAGCGGGAGCCTATGAGCAGTTCTTC. Translation gives CASRGLAGAYEQFF.

This chain links TRBV27 with TRBJ2-5; no firm D call. Germline values: CDR1 MNHEY, CDR2 SMNVEV (reference sequence). Between the trimmed V and J ends, which lost 5 bases and 4 bases, there was a span of 23 bases. This CDR3 is built from 17 residues. The CDR3 reads CASSPRKESRRGETQYF. The CDR3 DNA follows: TGTGCCAGCAGTCCCCGGAAGGAGTCACGACGTGGAGAGACCCAGTACTTC.

This chain's CDR3 is CAIGTSRGDEQFF. The CDR3 DNA follows: TGTGCCATAGGGACTAGCAGAGGGGATGAGCAGTTCTTC. The V gene is TRBV10-3, the J gene TRBJ2-1, with 9 positions matching TRBD2. V was pared by 9 bases and J by 8 bases, with 8 bases of the junction left unmatched. Germline CDR1 ENHRY, CDR2 SYGVKD. The CDR3 extends over 13 amino acids.

The rearrangement joins TRBV4-1 to TRBJ2-2; D possibly matches TRBD1 or TRBD2 (5 bases each). V was pared by 0 bases and J by 4 bases, with 12 bases between. The V gene's germline CDR1 is MGHRA and CDR2 YSYEKL. The CDR3 consists of 16 residues. CDR3 amino acids: CASSQELGTITGELFF. The DNA for the CDR3 is TGCGCCAGCAGCCAAGAGCTGGGGACGATCACCGGGGAGCTGTTTTTT.

The chain has TRBV18 and TRBJ1-5, with 9 positions matching TRBD1. Germline assignment: CDR1 KGHSH and CDR2 LQKENI. With V trimmed by 3 bases and J by 9 bases, 12 bases remained unmatched. The CDR3 length is 16 residues. CDR3 loop: CASSPMGQGQGGPQHF. In DNA, the CDR3 is TGTGCCAGCTCACCCATGGGACAGGGCCAGGGGGGGCCCCAGCATTTT.